These 19 T cell receptor beta chains share one sample of origin, sequenced in a study of radiation and T cells in renal cell carcinoma. Time point of the sample: baseline pretreatment blood. The treatment here: 15 Gy SBRT to primary tumor, nephrectomy 4 weeks later. Some clones are missing from TCRdb's copy, which holds only in-frame ones; the method was immunoSEQ multiplex PCR. Of 130,000 to 150,000 clones listed, roughly nine tenths are singletons. Source: blood, taken from a patient whose treatment included radiotherapy and nephrectomy. The receptor set was obtained from an older woman with renal cell carcinoma.

The rearrangement joins TRBV29-1 to TRBJ1-5; TRBD1 might be the D (5 bases). The ends were cut back, 1 base at V and 3 bases at J, with 7 bases in the middle. This CDR3 comprises 13 residues. Per germline, CDR1 SQVTM and CDR2 ANQGSEA. CDR3 region: CSVEAGYNQPQHF. The CDR3 nucleotides are TGCAGCGTTGAAGCAGGGTACAATCAGCCCCAGCATTTT.

The chain links TRBV9 to TRBJ1-5, with a tentative D call TRBD1 (5 bases). The V and J ends lost 4 bases and 0 bases respectively, with 14 bases between them. The CDR3 length is 16 residues. Per the germline V gene, CDR1 is SGDLS and CDR2 is YYNGEE. In DNA, the CDR3 is TGTGCCAGCAGCCCCAGAGGCAGGGATAGCAATCAGCCCCAGCATTTT. Amino acids: CASSPRGRDSNQPQHF.

The chain joins TRBV5-4 to TRBJ2-7; D possibly uses TRBD1 or TRBD2 (5 bases each). The CDR3 length is 15 residues. Looked up from germline, CDR1 is SGHNT and CDR2 is YYREEE (reference sequence). Between the trimmed V and J ends, which lost 4 bases and 3 bases, there was a span of 17 bases. The CDR3 is CASSPPGRILYEQYF. The CDR3, as DNA: TGTGCCAGCAGCCCACCGGGACGAATCCTCTACGAGCAGTACTTC.

This clone showed up just once. One end of the junction fails to match germline, which may point to a read error. The chain recombines TRBV5-5 with TRBJ1-3; TRBD1 is a possible D gene (5 bases). Germline CDR1 and CDR2: SGHKS and YYEKEE (reference sequence). CDR3 length equals 13 residues. The CDR3 DNA follows: TGTGCCAGCAGTTTGGAAGGGGAGTCTGCCATATATTTT. Residues: CASSLEGESAIYF.

The chain has TRBV5-5 and TRBJ2-4; maybe TRBD1 (5 bases). V was shortened by 4 bases and J by 4 bases, with 12 bases between the two germline ends. Germline lookup yields CDR1 SGHKS and CDR2 YYEKEE (reference sequence). The CDR3 spans 14 residues. The CDR3 bases are TGTGCCAGCAGCGTCGAGACAGTAAAAAACATTCAGTACTTC. Its translation: CASSVETVKNIQYF.

In regard to this clone: The same CDR3 can be traced to other DNA sequences in this sample. The chain has TRBV6-5 and TRBJ1-6, with D hard to call. Trimming left V 0 bases short and J 0 bases short, with 6 bases between. This CDR3 region has 16 residues. The germline gives CDR1 MNHEY, CDR2 SVGAGI. The CDR3 nucleotides read TGTGCCAGCAGTTACTCGGCTAGCTCCTATAATTCACCCCTCCACTTT. It specifies CASSYSASSYNSPLHF.

The V gene is TRBV25-1, the J gene TRBJ1-1; tentative D call: TRBD1 (6 bases). The V and J ends lost 3 bases and 3 bases respectively, with 20 bases between them. The CDR3 extends over 17 amino acids. CDR1 MGHDK and CDR2 SYGVNS come from the germline V gene. DNA for the CDR3: TGTGCCAGCAGTGAGGCAGGGGCCGGTCGGAGGGACACTGAAGCTTTCTTT. Encoded protein: CASSEAGAGRRDTEAFF.

V gene TRBV6-1 combines with J gene TRBJ2-7; tentative D call: TRBD2 (6 bases). Germline V lookup: CDR1 MNHNS, CDR2 SASEGT. V lost 5 bases and J lost 2, with 13 bases in between. The CDR3 spans 14 residues. The CDR3 loop reads CASSSGTWTYEQYF. The CDR3 region has the DNA TGTGCCAGCAGTTCCGGGACTTGGACCTACGAGCAGTACTTC.

This clone was seen once. The chain employs TRBV9 and TRBJ1-6; D is unclear. Germline V gene sequence: CDR1 SGDLS, CDR2 YYNGEE. CDR3 length equals 16 residues. V lost 4 bases, J lost 7 bases, and 18 bases lay in between. CDR3 coding DNA: TGTGCCAGCAGCCCTGCCCCCGTAGTTGGGAATTCACCCCTCCACTTT. Translation: CASSPAPVVGNSPLHF.

The chain combines TRBV6-6 with TRBJ1-2, with 9 bases identical to TRBD1. The V gene end was trimmed by 0 bases and the J gene end by 9 bases; junction bases not matched to a gene: 2. CDR1 and CDR2 (germline): MNHNY, SVGAGI (reference sequence). This CDR3 has 13 amino acids. The CDR3 DNA reads TGTGCCAGCAGTTACTCCGGACAGGGGAGCTACACCTTC. Encoded protein: CASSYSGQGSYTF.

CDR3 in amino acids: CASTSLAGGTDTQYF. Written as DNA, the CDR3 is TGTGCCAGCACCTCACTAGCGGGGGGAACAGATACGCAGTATTTT. The chain couples TRBV6-6 to TRBJ2-3; TRBD2 aligns across 12 bases. Germline V CDR1 and CDR2: MNHNY, SVGAGI (reference sequence). Trimming removed 7 bases from V and 3 bases from J; junction bases left unmatched: 5. The CDR3 runs to 15 residues.

The rearrangement joins TRBV11-3 to TRBJ2-1; D gene unclear. CDR1 SGHNT and CDR2 YENEEA come from the germline V gene. Trimming cost V 2 bases and J 5 bases, with 10 bases left between them. There are 14 residues in the CDR3. CDR3 nucleotides: TGTGCCAGCAGCTTAACCAGCGAGCACAATGAGCAGTTCTTC. It encodes CASSLTSEHNEQFF.

This rearrangement joins TRBV28 to TRBJ1-4; 9 bases match TRBD1. V lost 3 bases, J lost 8 bases, and 7 bases stayed unmatched. There are 15 residues in the CDR3. Germline loops: CDR1 MDHEN, CDR2 SYDVKM. The CDR3 DNA follows: TGTGCCAGCAGTTTGGCGACAGGGGGTGTAGAAAAACTGTTTTTT. Translation gives CASSLATGGVEKLFF.

V and J are TRBV7-2 and TRBJ2-7; possibly TRBD2 for D (5 bases). Germline values: CDR1 SGHTA, CDR2 FQGNSA. Trimming left V 2 bases short and J 1 base short, with 12 bases between. The CDR3 is 15 amino acids. CDR3 in DNA: TGTGCCAGCAGCTTATGGGGTAGCGCGTCCTACGAGCAGTACTTC. Encoded protein: CASSLWGSASYEQYF.

This clone has only a few counts. The rearrangement joins TRBV5-4 to TRBJ1-1; D call uncertain. Germline CDR1 is SGHNT and CDR2 is YYREEE (reference sequence). V was shortened by 4 bases and J by 0 bases, with 13 bases between the two germline ends. The CDR3 consists of 15 residues. For the CDR3, the DNA is TGTGCCAGCAGCCCCGGGCGGGCAATGAACACTGAAGCTTTCTTT. It codes for CASSPGRAMNTEAFF.

This chain's CDR3 is CASSFGTEAFF. The CDR3 DNA sequence: TGTGCCAGCAGCTTCGGTACTGAAGCTTTCTTT. The chain joins TRBV7-2 to TRBJ1-1; D is unclear. Trimming shortened V by 3 bases and J by 5 bases, and 4 bases separated the two germline ends. Germline-derived CDR1 and CDR2 are SGHTA and FQGNSA. The CDR3 totals 11 residues.

The rearrangement uses TRBV7-9 and TRBJ1-2, with D uncertain. Germline CDR1 is SEHNR and CDR2 is FQNEAQ (reference sequence). The CDR3 has 11 residues. The V and J ends lost 3 bases and 8 bases respectively, with 7 bases between them. CDR3 nucleotides: TGTGCCAGCAGCTTTGCGGCAGGCTACACCTTC. Amino acids: CASSFAAGYTF.

This clone appeared a single time. The rearrangement joins TRBV2 to TRBJ1-2; 11 positions agree with TRBD1. CDR3 size: 14 residues. Germline CDR1 and CDR2: SNHLY and FYNNEI. Unmatched junction bases numbered 1, after V lost 4 bases and J lost 3 bases. CDR3 loop: CASSGDRGDYGYTF. CDR3 in DNA: TGTGCCAGCAGTGGGGACAGGGGGGACTATGGCTACACCTTC.

This clone has just one count. The chain has TRBV5-4 and TRBJ1-1, with 7 bases matching TRBD1. The CDR3 has 16 residues. Germline CDR1 SGHNT, CDR2 YYREEE (reference sequence). After removal of 0 bases from V and 2 bases from J, the junction contained 7 bases not matched to a gene. The CDR3 region has the DNA TGTGCCAGCAGCTTGGGTCCGGGACAGCTTAACACTGAAGCTTTCTTT. This sequence encodes CASSLGPGQLNTEAFF.